This T cell receptor (beta chain) was captured by sequencing in a study of cytomegalovirus exposure and HLA in healthy donors. This PCR relied on a set of 60 Vbeta primers and 13 Jbeta primers. Profiling relied on immunoSEQ multiplex PCR, and the TCRdb table lists in-frame clones only, not all of them. The sample consists of about 37,000 clones, around 69% of them appearing once. Worth noting for this clone: The antigen remains unidentified.

This CDR3 has 14 amino acids. Germline V gene lookup returns CDR1 MDHEN and CDR2 SYDVKM. Trimming took 6 bases from V and 9 from J, leaving 21 bases between them. Each donor's status was that of a healthy bone marrow donor. Study conclusions and caveats: In a later analysis, an Asian-associated ancestry cluster reportedly showed fewer N-insertions than the approximately 620-donor mean. As a later analysis showed, several of the most significant clusters appeared to be linked to common viral pathogens. Other equally common chains were less clonally expanded than HLA-associated TCR beta chains, a later analysis showed.

The genes are TRBV28 and TRBJ2-7, with D possibly being TRBD2 (5 bases). The sequence came from a man aged 30 to 39 in good health and CMV-seronegative. Sequencing used PBMCs. As DNA, the CDR3 is TGTGCCAGCAGGGTGGGCGGAGGAGGCCCCCGGCAGTACTTC. Protein: CASRVGGGGPRQYF.